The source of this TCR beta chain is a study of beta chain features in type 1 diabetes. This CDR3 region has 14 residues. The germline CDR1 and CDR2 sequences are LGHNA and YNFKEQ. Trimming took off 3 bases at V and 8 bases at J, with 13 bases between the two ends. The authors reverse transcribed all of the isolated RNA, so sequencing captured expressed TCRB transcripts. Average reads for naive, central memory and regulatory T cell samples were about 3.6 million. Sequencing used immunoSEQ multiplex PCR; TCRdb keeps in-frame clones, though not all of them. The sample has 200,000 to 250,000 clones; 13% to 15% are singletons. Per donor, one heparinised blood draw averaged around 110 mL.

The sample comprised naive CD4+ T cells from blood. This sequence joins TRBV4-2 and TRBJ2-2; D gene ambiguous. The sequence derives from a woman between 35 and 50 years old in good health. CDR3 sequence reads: CASSQGPFRGELFF. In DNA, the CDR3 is TGTGCCAGCAGCCAGGGCCCCTTTAGAGGGGAGCTGTTTTTT.